The 30 T cell receptor beta chains below come from one sample, sequenced in a study of blood T cells in healthy people across ages. A second PCR, run for roughly 7 to 12 cycles, used a sample-barcoded 5' primer plus a J-beta primer mix. TCRdb reprocessed the 5' RACE reads with MiXCR, giving one entry per CDR3 protein. The table includes 1.5 million to 1.8 million distinct CDR3 sequences, 35% to 45% detected once. The sample consisted of blood. The receptors derive from a woman under 30 in good health.

The V call is TRBV27, the J call TRBJ2-4; D gene uncertain. Germline-derived CDR1 and CDR2 are MNHEY and SMNVEV (reference sequence). The V gene lost 0 bases and the J gene lost 7 bases, with 10 bases spanning the gap. The CDR3 runs to 14 residues. The DNA of the CDR3 is TGTGCCAGCAGTTTATCGAAAGGTTGGAACATTCAGTACTTC. Protein product: CASSLSKGWNIQYF.

This clonotype was found a few times. The chain has TRBV29-1 and TRBJ2-5, with a weak D call TRBD1 (6 bases). Germline-derived CDR1 and CDR2 are SQVTM and ANQGSEA. Trimming shortened V by 6 bases and J by 11 bases, and 22 bases separated the two germline ends. The CDR3 length is 13 residues. The chain's CDR3 is CSVEQGRSNEQYF. Written as DNA, the CDR3 is TGCAGCGTCGAACAGGGTAGATCGAATGAGCAGTACTTC.

This clonotype has just a few counts. The chain links TRBV7-8 to TRBJ1-2; D uncertain. CDR3 length equals 13 residues. Trimming cost V 2 bases and J 4 bases, with 8 bases left between them. Germline lookup yields CDR1 SGHVS and CDR2 FQNEAQ. DNA of the CDR3: TGTGCCAGCAGCTTAAAGGAATTCTATGGCTACACCTTC. Protein product: CASSLKEFYGYTF.

This clonotype was seen only a few times. The chain couples TRBV6-2 or TRBV6-3 to TRBJ1-5, with unresolved D. CDR1 and CDR2 from the germline V gene are MNHEY and SVGEGT. Trimming left V 6 bases short and J 5 bases short, with 11 bases between. The CDR3 has 13 amino acids. CDR3 nucleotide sequence: TGTGCCAGCAGGAATACGGGGTATCAGCCCCAGCATTTT. Its translation is CASRNTGYQPQHF.

The V call is TRBV6-1, the J call TRBJ2-7; TRBD1 matches 8 bases. CDR1 and CDR2 (germline): MNHNS, SASEGT. Unmatched junction bases numbered 12, after V lost 7 bases and J lost 4 bases. This CDR3 region has 15 residues. In nucleotides, the CDR3 is TGTGCCAGCACCGACTCCGCAGGGGGCTATTACGAGCAGTACTTC. It codes for CASTDSAGGYYEQYF.

Points on this clonotype: Mismatch with germline at one junction end may stem from a read error. The V and J genes are TRBV25-1 and TRBJ1-2, with 9 bases matching TRBD1. The CDR3 contains 15 residues. Germline V gene sequence: CDR1 MGHDK, CDR2 SYGVNS. CDR3: CASSTPGTGRNGYTF. CDR3 coding DNA: TGTGCCAGTAGTACGCCCGGGACAGGGAGGAATGGTTACACCTTC.

This clonotype was seen more than once but under ten times. The chain joins TRBV4-1 to TRBJ2-2; no reliable D call. Germline V gene lookup returns CDR1 MGHRA and CDR2 YSYEKL. V shed 4 bases and J shed 7 bases, with 7 bases lying between them. This CDR3 has 12 amino acids. The CDR3 spells CASSLLFGELFF. In DNA form, the CDR3 reads TGCGCCAGCAGCCTCCTTTTCGGGGAGCTGTTTTTT.

The chain has TRBV10-3 and TRBJ2-3; TRBD1 matches at 7 bases. Looked up from germline, CDR1 is ENHRY and CDR2 is SYGVKD. Germline trimming cut 3 bases from V and 2 bases from J; bases unmatched to any gene: 8. This CDR3 has 16 amino acids. The CDR3 DNA follows: TGTGCCATCAGTGAAATCCCAGGGGGTACCACAGATACGCAGTATTTT. The encoded protein is CAISEIPGGTTDTQYF.

CDR3 sequence: CSVEAGGGLPYEQYF. Written as DNA, the CDR3 is TGCAGCGTTGAAGCGGGGGGGGGCTTGCCCTACGAGCAGTACTTC. J is TRBJ2-4 and V is TRBV29-1; 8 nucleotides match TRBD2. TRBJ2-7 matches the DNA end more closely, so the J call is doubtful. This CDR3 is 15 amino acids long. CDR1 is SQVTM, CDR2 ANQGSEA, per germline.

The V gene is TRBV20-1, the J gene TRBJ2-5; unclear D gene. The CDR3 totals 12 residues. With 4 bases removed from V and 3 bases from J, the gap between germline ends came to 9 bases. Germline V gene sequence: CDR1 DFQATT, CDR2 SNEGSKA (reference sequence). CDR3 protein: CSAIDLKETQYF. CDR3 nucleotides: TGCAGTGCTATAGACTTAAAAGAGACCCAGTACTTC.

The chain links TRBV14 to TRBJ1-1; D not certain. This CDR3 has 15 amino acids. V shed 5 bases and J shed 3 bases, with 16 bases lying between them. Looked up from germline, CDR1 is SGHDN and CDR2 is FVKESK. CDR3 sequence: CASSVGGLGDTEAFF. In DNA, the CDR3 is TGTGCCAGCAGCGTAGGCGGGCTTGGGGACACTGAAGCTTTCTTT.

This clonotype was counted between two and nine times. This chain uses TRBV10-3 with TRBJ2-1; 10 bases fit TRBD2. The V gene end was trimmed by 4 bases and the J gene end by 5 bases; junction bases not matched to a gene: 5. The V gene's germline CDR1 is ENHRY and CDR2 SYGVKD. This CDR3 region has 15 residues. The CDR3, as DNA: TGTGCCATCAGTGGGAGCGGGAGGGCCAACAATGAGCAGTTCTTC. Its translation: CAISGSGRANNEQFF.

Concerning this clonotype: The junction departs from the called germline gene at one end, perhaps through a read error. V and J are TRBV5-1 and TRBJ2-5, with D possibly being TRBD1 (5 bases). Germline V gives CDR1 SGHRS, CDR2 YFSETQ. This CDR3 contains 14 residues. The CDR3 reads CASSPTVVREAQYF. CDR3 nucleotide sequence: TGCGCCAGCAGCCCGACAGTGGTACGAGAGGCCCAGTACTTC.

In DNA form, the CDR3 reads TGCAGCGTCAAAAGACAGGCCGGGACTTACAATGAGCAGTACTTC. Translation gives CSVKRQAGTYNEQYF. V gene TRBV29-1 combines with J gene TRBJ2-7; D possibly matches TRBD1 or TRBD2 (6 bases each). The CDR3 length is 15 residues. CDR1 and CDR2 from the germline V gene are SQVTM and ANQGSEA. V gave up 6 bases and J gave up 7 bases, with 25 bases separating them.

The chain employs TRBV7-2 and TRBJ1-5; unclear D gene. The CDR3 runs 13 residues. Deletions cut 4 bases from V and 6 bases from J, with 10 bases between. The germline V gene has CDR1 SGHTA and CDR2 FQGNSA. The CDR3: CASSSGWGQPQHF. Here the CDR3 DNA reads TGTGCCAGCAGCTCCGGGTGGGGTCAGCCCCAGCATTTT.

DNA for the CDR3: TGTGCCAGCAGTTTATTTGCGGGAGGGCCCCACGAGCAGTACTTC. It specifies CASSLFAGGPHEQYF. The V and J genes are TRBV28 and TRBJ2-7; the match to TRBD2 covers 9 bases. CDR3 size: 15 residues. The germline V gene has CDR1 MDHEN and CDR2 SYDVKM. V was pared by 1 base and J by 5 bases, with 6 bases of the junction left unmatched.

The chain joins TRBV20-1 to TRBJ2-4; 13 nucleotides match TRBD2. The CDR3 has 11 amino acids. The germline V gene encodes CDR1 DFQATT and CDR2 SNEGSKA (reference sequence). Trimming removed 6 bases from V and 15 bases from J; junction bases left unmatched: 5. This CDR3 is CSAWTSGRPYF. In nucleotides, the CDR3 is TGCAGTGCGTGGACTAGCGGGAGACCGTACTTC.

The chain employs TRBV2 and TRBJ2-1; D unclear. CDR3 length: 15 amino acids. Germline V gives CDR1 SNHLY, CDR2 FYNNEI. Trimming left V 3 bases short and J 4 bases short, with 13 bases between. The CDR3 loop is CASSDDMGLYNEQFF. CDR3 nucleotides: TGTGCCAGCAGTGATGACATGGGGTTGTACAATGAGCAGTTCTTC.

The J gene is TRBJ1-4, the V gene TRBV27, with no clear D. The CDR3 totals 14 residues. Per germline, CDR1 MNHEY and CDR2 SMNVEV (reference sequence). Trimming pared 6 bases from V and 6 bases from J, leaving 14 bases between. The CDR3 reads CASSRKPGDEKLFF. CDR3 DNA: TGTGCCAGCAGCAGGAAGCCTGGGGATGAAAAACTGTTTTTT.

The chain combines TRBV6-1 with TRBJ1-1; 8 nucleotides line up with TRBD1. The CDR3 runs to 14 residues. With V trimmed by 6 bases and J by 4 bases, 7 bases remained unmatched. The V gene's germline CDR1 is MNHNS and CDR2 SASEGT. The CDR3 DNA is TGTGCCAGCAGCATCAGGGGGCCCTCCACTGAAGCTTTCTTT. It encodes CASSIRGPSTEAFF.

This chain connects TRBV5-1 to TRBJ1-2, with D possibly matching TRBD1 (5 bases). The ends were cut back, 2 bases at V and 5 bases at J, with 10 bases in the middle. There are 13 residues in the CDR3. Germline V CDR1 and CDR2: SGHRS, YFSETQ. CDR3 loop: CASSFGAGYGYTF. Here the CDR3 DNA reads TGCGCCAGCAGCTTCGGGGCCGGTTATGGCTACACCTTC.

This clonotype was counted only a few times. This sequence joins TRBV20-1 and TRBJ2-1; 8 nucleotides agree with TRBD2. This CDR3 is 13 amino acids long. Germline V gene data show CDR1 as DFQATT and CDR2 as SNEGSKA (reference sequence). With 5 bases clipped from V and 6 bases from J, the junction kept 6 bases outside the gene matches. CDR3 sequence (DNA): TGCAGTGCTTCCGGGACTAGTCCCAATGAGCAGTTCTTC. This codes for CSASGTSPNEQFF.

This clonotype has only one observation. The CDR3 coding sequence is TGCAGCGTTGAAGGTCAACAGGGGGGGGCCTACGAGCAGTACTTC. Translating it yields CSVEGQQGGAYEQYF. The chain carries TRBV29-1 and TRBJ2-7, with a possible D match to TRBD1 (8 bases). The CDR3 spans 15 residues. CDR1 and CDR2 from the germline V gene are SQVTM and ANQGSEA. V was trimmed by 1 base and J by 2 bases, leaving 15 bases between them.

The rearrangement uses TRBV7-8 and TRBJ2-6; TRBD1 might be the D (5 bases). This CDR3 comprises 16 residues. Trimming took off 5 bases at V and 0 bases at J, with 11 bases between the two ends. Germline V gene lookup returns CDR1 SGHVS and CDR2 FQNEAQ. CDR3 DNA sequence: TGTGCCAGCAGCCAGACAGTCCTCTCTGGGGCCAACGTCCTGACTTTC. This translates into CASSQTVLSGANVLTF.

In its sample, this clonotype was seen many times. The CDR3 coding sequence is TGTGCCAGCAGACAACTAGCGGGCTACAATGAGCAGTTCTTC. Protein: CASRQLAGYNEQFF. The chain couples TRBV12-3 or TRBV12-4 to TRBJ2-1; TRBD2 matches 9 bases. This CDR3 has 14 residues. The junction had 3 bases not matched to a gene; V was cut back by 6 bases and J by 3 bases.

This clonotype was seen only a few times. The chain uses TRBV29-1 and TRBJ1-2; D ambiguous. Germline assignment: CDR1 SQVTM and CDR2 ANQGSEA. Trimming took off 2 bases at V and 7 bases at J, with 2 bases between the two ends. This CDR3 comprises 9 residues. Here the CDR3 reads CSVESGYTF. The DNA for the CDR3 is TGCAGCGTTGAATCTGGCTACACCTTC. Full variable domain (rest looked up from reference TRBV29-1 and TRBJ1-2): SAVISQKPSRDICQRGTSLTIQCQVDSQVTMMFWYRQQPGQSLTLIATANQGSEATYESGFVIDKFPISRPNLTFSTLTVSNMSPEDSSIYLCSVESGYTFGSGTRLTVV.

In this sample, this clonotype turned up a few times. The chain uses TRBV6-2 or TRBV6-3 and TRBJ1-2; no firm D call. The CDR3 covers 12 residues. Trimming removed 5 bases from V and 4 bases from J, with 8 bases in between. The germline V gene encodes CDR1 MNHEY and CDR2 SVGEGT. Here the CDR3 reads CASSGGFYGYTF. Written as DNA, the CDR3 is TGTGCCAGCAGTGGAGGATTCTATGGCTACACCTTC.

CDR3 DNA: TGCAGTGCTAGATCTTCAGGGAGAACTGGGGCCAACGTCCTGACTTTC. Protein: CSARSSGRTGANVLTF. This rearrangement joins TRBV20-1 to TRBJ2-6; D may match TRBD1 or TRBD2 (5 bases each). The length of the CDR3 is 16 residues. The V gene's germline CDR1 is DFQATT and CDR2 SNEGSKA (reference sequence). Trimming shortened V by 2 bases and J by 2 bases, and 13 bases separated the two germline ends.

The chain has TRBV10-3 and TRBJ2-1; D is uncertain. The end of the DNA aligns better with TRBJ2-7, so the J call may be wrong. Germline V lookup: CDR1 ENHRY, CDR2 SYGVKD. This CDR3 region has 15 residues. CDR3: CAISNPVSSYNEQYF. The CDR3 region has the DNA TGTGCCATCAGCAACCCGGTGAGCTCCTACAATGAGCAGTACTTC.

This sequence joins TRBV15 and TRBJ2-7; D is uncertain. V was shortened by 1 base and J by 0 bases, with 16 bases between the two germline ends. Germline values: CDR1 LNHNV, CDR2 YYDKDF (reference sequence). The CDR3 is 17 residues long. The CDR3 reads CATSRGGPGSLSYEQYF. The CDR3 coding sequence is TGTGCCACCAGCAGAGGAGGTCCGGGTTCCCTCTCCTACGAGCAGTACTTC. Looking up the rest from reference TRBV15 and TRBJ2-7 gives the full variable domain: DAMVIQNPRYQVTQFGKPVTLSCSQTLNHNVMYWYQQKSSQAPKLLFHYYDKDFNNEADTPDNFQSRRPNTSFCFLDIRSPGLGDTAMYLCATSRGGPGSLSYEQYFGPGTRLTVT.